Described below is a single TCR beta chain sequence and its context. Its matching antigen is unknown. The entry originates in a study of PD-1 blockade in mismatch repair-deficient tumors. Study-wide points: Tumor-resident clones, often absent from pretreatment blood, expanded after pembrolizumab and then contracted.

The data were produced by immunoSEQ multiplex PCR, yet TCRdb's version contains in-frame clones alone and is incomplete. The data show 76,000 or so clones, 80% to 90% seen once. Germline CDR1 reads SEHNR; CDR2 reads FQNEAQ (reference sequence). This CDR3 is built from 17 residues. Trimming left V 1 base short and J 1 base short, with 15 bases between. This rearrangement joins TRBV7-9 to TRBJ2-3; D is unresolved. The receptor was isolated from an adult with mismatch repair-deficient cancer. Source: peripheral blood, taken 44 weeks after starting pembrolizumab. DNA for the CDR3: TGTGCCAGCAGCTTAGTTGGGCAGGCGATCCGCACAGATACGCAGTATTTT. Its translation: CASSLVGQAIRTDTQYF.